This TCR beta chain derives from a study of STAT5B mutations in CD4+ large granular lymphocyte leukemia. General study findings and limits: No patients shared main leukemic clonotypes, though around 27% appeared at low frequency elsewhere. TRBV06-family usage was enriched in top patient clones (8/27) versus controls (2/35).

The ends lost 2 bases at V and 0 bases at J; junction bases unmatched: 13. Germline CDR1 reads LGHNA; CDR2 reads YNFKEQ. The CDR3 has 20 amino acids. As to this clone: Its antigen is currently unknown.

The survey-level immunoSEQ assay was used. Original data processing: A productive frequency of 2.59 x 10-5 was the lowest detectable. The assay was immunoSEQ multiplex PCR, and TCRdb's table has in-frame clones only and misses some. That table is the source of V, J and clone size, and D and trimming were worked out from the DNA. This sample has over 25,000 clones, with about 70% found just once. Sequencing was carried out using CD4+ T cells from blood buffy coats. The rearrangement links TRBV4-2 to TRBJ1-6; 7 nucleotides match TRBD1. This clonotype was obtained from a human donor in good health. CDR3 protein: CASSQSPTGPHRSYNSPLHF. CDR3 bases: TGTGCCAGCAGCCAAAGTCCGACAGGGCCCCACCGCTCCTATAATTCACCCCTCCACTTT.